The next 3 T cell receptor beta chains were all read from a single sample in a study of cytomegalovirus exposure and HLA in healthy donors. 13 Jbeta primers and 60 Vbeta primers were used for the PCR. The repertoire was sequenced with immunoSEQ multiplex PCR; TCRdb's copy has only in-frame clones and lacks some. The data hold over 150,000 clones, with approximately 74% observed a single time. Sequences were obtained from PBMCs. Receptor source: a man aged 18 to 30 in good health and CMV-seronegative.

Concerning this clone: One end of the junction does not line up with germline, which may come from a read error. The V and J genes are TRBV6-5 and TRBJ2-5, with 10 positions matching TRBD2. The germline CDR1 and CDR2 sequences are MNHEY and SVGAGI. The CDR3 covers 14 residues. CDR3 amino acids: CASSLLAGPETQYF. CDR3 in DNA: TGTGCTAGCAGCTTACTAGCGGGGCCCGAGACCCAGTACTTC.

The chain carries TRBV11-2 and TRBJ2-1, with 9 bases identical to TRBD1. Germline-derived CDR1 and CDR2 are SGHAT and FQNNGV. The CDR3 extends over 15 amino acids. V shed 1 base and J 7 bases; nucleotides not matched to a gene: 5. The CDR3 protein is CASSLAQGAGNEQFF. CDR3 nucleotides: TGTGCCAGCAGCTTAGCACAGGGGGCGGGTAATGAGCAGTTCTTC.

The rearrangement uses TRBV7-8 and TRBJ1-1; no clear D gene. Trimming cost V 2 bases and J 1 base, with 8 bases left between them. Germline assignment: CDR1 SGHVS and CDR2 FQNEAQ. The CDR3 consists of 14 residues. CDR3 bases: TGTGCCAGCAGCTTAAGCTCAGGGAACACTGAAGCTTTCTTT. It translates to CASSLSSGNTEAFF.